One sample yielded the 28 T cell receptor beta chains listed below, sequenced in a study of blood T cells in healthy people across ages. A sample-barcoded 5' primer and a J-beta primer mix were used in a second PCR of roughly 7 to 12 cycles. TCRdb re-called the 5' RACE reads with MiXCR, one entry per CDR3 protein. The top ten hold more than 4% of the sample, which has approximately 1.5 million distinct CDR3 sequences, around 40% seen once. The sample was blood. The receptors originated from a woman aged 18-29 years in good health.

This clonotype was seen more than once but under ten times. The chain is built from TRBV7-9 and TRBJ2-1; perhaps TRBD2 as D (5 bases). Germline CDR1 SEHNR, CDR2 FQNEAQ (reference sequence). V shed 3 bases and J shed 6 bases, with 9 bases lying between them. The CDR3 length is 13 residues. In nucleotides, the CDR3 is TGTGCCAGCAGCTTTGCTAGCTTCAATGAGCAGTTCTTC. It yields the protein CASSFASFNEQFF.

This clonotype was found a few times. The chain has TRBV5-1 and TRBJ2-5; D is possibly TRBD2 (6 bases). CDR3 size: 16 residues. With 1 base removed from V and 11 bases from J, the gap between germline ends came to 24 bases. The V gene's germline CDR1 is SGHRS and CDR2 YFSETQ. The CDR3 nucleotides read TGCGCCAGCAGCTTGAGTAGGGCGGGACTGATCAATGAGCAGTACTTC. Protein: CASSLSRAGLINEQYF.

This clonotype was counted a few times. This chain joins TRBV7-2 and TRBJ2-1, with TRBD2 matching over 10 bases. Trimming at V came to 2 bases and at J to 0 bases, leaving 4 bases not matched to a gene. The length of the CDR3 is 17 residues. Germline CDR1 reads SGHTA; CDR2 reads FQGNSA. CDR3 sequence reads: CASSLSSGSGSYNEQFF. The CDR3 DNA is TGTGCCAGCAGCTTATCTAGCGGGAGCGGCTCCTACAATGAGCAGTTCTTC.

This clonotype showed up just once. The genes are TRBV27 and TRBJ2-2; D not certain. This CDR3 region has 15 residues. Trimming shortened V by 1 base and J by 3 bases, and 9 bases separated the two germline ends. Germline V CDR1 and CDR2: MNHEY, SMNVEV (reference sequence). CDR3 coding DNA: TGTGCCAGCAGTTTATACCAGCGCTACACCGGGGAGCTGTTTTTT. Its translation is CASSLYQRYTGELFF.

Details on this clonotype: Compared with germline, one end of the junction differs, possibly owing to a read error. The chain employs TRBV30 and TRBJ1-2; possibly TRBD1 for D (5 bases). The CDR3 sequence is 14 residues long. Germline assignment: CDR1 GTSNPN and CDR2 SVGIG (reference sequence). The CDR3 region has the DNA TGTCCCTGGAGTGTAGCCTTTAGGGGACCCGGCTACACCTTC. Its protein product is CPWSVAFRGPGYTF.

The V call is TRBV29-1, the J call TRBJ2-3; 9 nucleotides agree with TRBD2. The CDR3 loop spans 15 amino acids. The trim removed 6 bases at V and 2 bases at J, leaving 9 bases unmatched. CDR1 SQVTM and CDR2 ANQGSEA come from the germline V gene. The DNA for the CDR3 is TGCAGCGTCACCTTCGCTAGCGGGACCACAGATACGCAGTATTTT. Translated: CSVTFASGTTDTQYF.

V is TRBV7-2 and J is TRBJ2-1; TRBD2 aligns across 7 bases. CDR1 and CDR2 (germline): SGHTA, FQGNSA. The V segment lost 2 bases and the J segment 4 bases; nucleotides outside the gene matches: 8. CDR3 length: 16 amino acids. The CDR3 bases are TGTGCCAGCAGCTTACGGGGGGTAGGTATATACAATGAGCAGTTCTTC. Residues: CASSLRGVGIYNEQFF.

In its sample, this clonotype was seen a few times. V is TRBV15 and J is TRBJ2-5; D is ambiguous. The CDR3 extends over 14 amino acids. Between the trimmed V and J ends, which lost 3 bases and 2 bases, there was a span of 10 bases. CDR1 is LNHNV, CDR2 YYDKDF, per germline (reference sequence). CDR3 amino acids: CATSRYGPQETQYF. The CDR3 DNA follows: TGTGCCACCAGCAGGTACGGGCCTCAAGAGACCCAGTACTTC.

The chain recombines TRBV28 with TRBJ2-1; 12 bases are a match to TRBD2. This CDR3 comprises 17 residues. Germline trimming cut 7 bases from V and 2 bases from J; bases unmatched to any gene: 9. CDR1 is MDHEN, CDR2 SYDVKM, per germline. CDR3 protein: CASTSTRTSGTYNEQFF. CDR3 sequence (DNA): TGTGCCAGCACTAGCACCAGGACTAGCGGGACCTACAATGAGCAGTTCTTC.

The chain employs TRBV12-3 or TRBV12-4 and TRBJ2-3; 7 bases are a match to TRBD2. J was trimmed by 4 bases and V by 10 bases; bases with no gene match: 11. This CDR3 comprises 14 residues. The CDR3, as DNA: TGTGCCATCGGGACTATATCTAGCGCAGATACGCAGTATTTT. It codes for CAIGTISSADTQYF.

The chain joins TRBV7-2 to TRBJ2-1; TRBD2 matches at 9 bases. The CDR3 is made up of 15 amino acids. The V gene's germline CDR1 is SGHTA and CDR2 FQGNSA. V lost 1 base and J lost 10; bases outside the gene matches: 8. CDR3 region: CASSLVAGEVYEQFF. The CDR3 DNA is TGTGCCAGCAGCTTAGTAGCGGGAGAAGTCTACGAGCAGTTCTTC.

V usage is TRBV20-1 and J usage is TRBJ1-2; D gene unclear. Trimming shortened V by 4 bases and J by 0 bases, and 12 bases separated the two germline ends. Germline assignment: CDR1 DFQATT and CDR2 SNEGSKA (reference sequence). The CDR3 length is 14 residues. DNA for the CDR3: TGCAGTGCTATTATCGCGGCGACTAACTATGGCTACACCTTC. Its translation: CSAIIAATNYGYTF.

This sequence joins TRBV25-1 and TRBJ1-4, with 9 nucleotides matching TRBD1. Unmatched junction bases numbered 5, after V lost 3 bases and J lost 6 bases. This CDR3 comprises 15 residues. Germline CDR1 is MGHDK and CDR2 is SYGVNS. The CDR3 reads CASSDHRGLYEKLFF. CDR3 nucleotides: TGTGCCAGCAGTGACCACAGGGGGCTGTATGAAAAACTGTTTTTT.

The sample holds a few counts of this clonotype. This chain uses TRBV11-2 with TRBJ2-5, with 7 nucleotides matching TRBD1. The CDR3 spans 16 residues. The V gene's germline CDR1 is SGHAT and CDR2 FQNNGV. Trimming cost V 1 base and J 5 bases; bases outside gene matches: 10. CDR3 sequence reads: CASSLAFRGQMETQYF. The CDR3 DNA sequence: TGTGCCAGCAGCTTAGCGTTTAGGGGACAGATGGAGACCCAGTACTTC.

The genes are TRBV7-9 and TRBJ1-4, with D hard to call. Trimming took off 6 bases at V and 5 bases at J, with 13 bases between the two ends. Germline V lookup: CDR1 SEHNR, CDR2 FQNEAQ (reference sequence). This CDR3 is 14 amino acids long. The CDR3 here is CASSKRRENEKLFF. As DNA, the CDR3 is TGTGCCAGCAGTAAGAGGAGGGAAAATGAAAAACTGTTTTTT.

The chain recombines TRBV4-1 with TRBJ2-3, with no clear D. V lost 3 bases, J lost 2 bases, and 12 bases lay in between. CDR1 MGHRA and CDR2 YSYEKL come from the germline V gene. This CDR3 is built from 15 residues. This chain's CDR3 is CASSQAVFSTDTQYF. CDR3 bases: TGCGCCAGCAGCCAGGCAGTCTTCTCCACAGATACGCAGTATTTT.

This chain joins TRBV14 and TRBJ2-1; D not certain. The V end lost 0 bases, the J end lost 2 bases, and 8 bases lay between the germline ends. The CDR3 has 15 residues. Germline CDR1 is SGHDN and CDR2 is FVKESK. CDR3 region: CASSQEGFTYNEQFF. Here the CDR3 DNA reads TGTGCCAGCAGCCAAGAAGGGTTCACCTACAATGAGCAGTTCTTC.

This clonotype was detected only a few times. This chain joins TRBV4-3 and TRBJ2-7; 7 nucleotides line up with TRBD2. This CDR3 is built from 17 residues. Germline-derived CDR1 and CDR2 are LGHNA and YSLEER. V shed 0 bases and J 0 bases; nucleotides not matched to a gene: 8. CDR3 sequence (DNA): TGCGCCAGCAGCCAAGAAGGTTCGACTAGCAACTCCTACGAGCAGTACTTC. This encodes CASSQEGSTSNSYEQYF.

The chain joins TRBV30 to TRBJ2-5; TRBD1 is a possible D gene (5 bases). Trimming removed 4 bases from V and 1 base from J, with 10 bases in between. CDR1 is GTSNPN and CDR2 is SVGIG in the germline V gene (reference sequence). This CDR3 contains 13 residues. The CDR3 sequence is CAWMRTIQETQYF. The CDR3 region has the DNA TGTGCCTGGATGCGGACAATCCAAGAGACCCAGTACTTC.

This clonotype was seen a handful of times. V gene TRBV9 combines with J gene TRBJ2-1; 7 positions agree with TRBD1. The germline gives CDR1 SGDLS, CDR2 YYNGEE. This CDR3 has 15 amino acids. V lost 4 bases, J lost 2 bases, and 6 bases stayed unmatched. The DNA for the CDR3 is TGTGCCAGCAGCAACAGCCAGGGGGCCTACAATGAGCAGTTCTTC. Its protein is CASSNSQGAYNEQFF.

This sequence joins TRBV4-3 and TRBJ1-4, with a weak D call TRBD1 (5 bases). This CDR3 contains 16 residues. V was trimmed by 0 bases and J by 4 bases, leaving 12 bases between them. Germline assignment: CDR1 LGHNA and CDR2 YSLEER. CDR3 protein: CASSQDRRQLNEKLFF. In DNA form, the CDR3 reads TGCGCCAGCAGCCAAGATCGGAGACAGCTTAATGAAAAACTGTTTTTT.

This clonotype occurred a few times. This chain connects TRBV7-3 to TRBJ2-5; D is tentatively TRBD1 or TRBD2 (5 bases each). Germline V lookup: CDR1 SGHTA, CDR2 FQGTGA. The V end was cut by 5 bases, the J end by 3 bases, with 13 bases between. This CDR3 has 14 residues. The CDR3 DNA is TGTGCCAGCAGCAGCGACGGGACCGAAGAGACCCAGTACTTC. This gives the protein CASSSDGTEETQYF. Drawing the rest from reference TRBV7-3 and TRBJ2-5, the complete variable domain is GAGVSQTPSNKVTEKGKYVELRCDPISGHTALYWYRQSLGQGPEFLIYFQGTGAADDSGLPNDRFFAVRPEGSVSTLKIQRTERGDSAVYLCASSSDGTEETQYFGPGTRLLVL.

This clonotype was found many times. The chain joins TRBV27 to TRBJ2-3; 10 bases align to TRBD2. This CDR3 is 15 amino acids long. Germline V gene sequence: CDR1 MNHEY, CDR2 SMNVEV (reference sequence). The trim removed 3 bases at V and 2 bases at J, leaving 2 bases unmatched. CDR3 protein: CASSFSGGTTDTQYF. CDR3 DNA sequence: TGTGCCAGCAGTTTTAGCGGGGGGACCACAGATACGCAGTATTTT.

V usage is TRBV7-2 and J usage is TRBJ2-7; D may correspond to TRBD1 or TRBD2 (5 bases each). The V end was cut by 6 bases, the J end by 0 bases, with 12 bases between. Germline loops: CDR1 SGHTA, CDR2 FQGNSA. This CDR3 is built from 14 residues. CDR3 loop: CASSRDANSYEQYF. The CDR3 coding sequence is TGTGCCAGCAGTCGGGACGCCAACTCCTACGAGCAGTACTTC. Variable domain in full (rest from reference TRBV7-2 and TRBJ2-7): GAGVSQSPSNKVTEKGKDVELRCDPISGHTALYWYRQSLGQGLEFLIYFQGNSAPDKSGLPSDRFSAERTGGSVSTLTIQRTQQEDSAVYLCASSRDANSYEQYFGPGTRLTVT.

The chain recombines TRBV7-6 with TRBJ2-7, with D perhaps matching TRBD2 (5 bases). The DNA end is a closer match to TRBJ2-5, so the J assignment may be wrong. This CDR3 is 13 amino acids long. Germline V gene sequence: CDR1 SGHVS, CDR2 FNYEAQ. CDR3 sequence (DNA): TGTGCCAGCACTGAAGTCCGAGGGGAGACCCAGTACTTC. Amino acid sequence: CASTEVRGETQYF.

The CDR3 region has the DNA TGTGCCAGCAGCCAACGAGGGACAGGGGTCGAAAAACTGTTTTTT. Translation gives CASSQRGTGVEKLFF. The rearrangement uses TRBV14 and TRBJ1-4, with 10 bases matching TRBD1. The CDR3 has 15 amino acids. V gave up 2 bases and J gave up 8 bases; unmatched junction bases: 5. Germline V CDR1 and CDR2: SGHDN, FVKESK.

The V gene is TRBV27, the J gene TRBJ2-7; tentative D call: TRBD2 (6 bases). V was trimmed by 5 bases and J by 3 bases, leaving 23 bases between them. Per germline, CDR1 MNHEY and CDR2 SMNVEV (reference sequence). The CDR3 runs to 17 residues. The DNA of the CDR3 is TGTGCCAGCAGTCCCACTTTTGATCGGACTACACGCTACGAGCAGTACTTC. Its translation is CASSPTFDRTTRYEQYF.

The chain links TRBV29-1 to TRBJ2-4, with 9 bases that match TRBD1. The DNA end is more similar to TRBJ2-7, so the J call may be wrong. CDR3 length: 14 amino acids. Germline CDR1 reads SQVTM; CDR2 reads ANQGSEA. DNA of the CDR3: TGCAGCGCCAGAGGGACAGGGAGTCACTACGAGCAGTACTTC. Amino acids: CSARGTGSHYEQYF.